What follows are 29 T cell receptor beta chains derived from one specimen sequenced in a study of blood T cell repertoires in COVID-19 (dated by TCRdb to the early 2020s). The protocol used for the library was the immunoSEQ multiplex PCR assay. TCRdb carries this immuneACCESS record with in-frame sequences only. Its versions omit some clonotypes, under half of them owing to an unresolved V gene in the studies checked, with the rest unexplained. The sample records under 400,000 clones, around 87% of which are singletons. Roughly a tenth of the sample is in the top ten clones. Material: peripheral blood. The source is a woman in her thirties with COVID-19, enrolled during active disease.

This chain connects TRBV9 to TRBJ1-3; the D gene is possibly TRBD1 (5 bases). Germline loops: CDR1 SGDLS, CDR2 YYNGEE. The V end was cut by 4 bases, the J end by 6 bases, with 14 bases between. The CDR3 loop spans 14 amino acids. CDR3 sequence (DNA): TGTGCCAGCAGCCCCGCGGGGGATGTAAACACCATATATTTT. Translated: CASSPAGDVNTIYF. Full variable domain (remainder filled in from reference TRBV9 and TRBJ1-3): DSGVTQTPKHLITATGQRVTLRCSPRSGDLSVYWYQQSLDQGLQFLIQYYNGEERAKGNILERFSAQQFPDLHSELNLSSLELGDSALYFCASSPAGDVNTIYFGEGSWLTVV.

This clone was recorded once. V gene TRBV5-1 combines with J gene TRBJ2-5; TRBD2 agrees at 8 bases. V shed 4 bases and J 3 bases; nucleotides not matched to a gene: 5. The CDR3 spans 14 residues. The germline V gene has CDR1 SGHRS and CDR2 YFSETQ. CDR3 region: CASSPGTREETQYF. The CDR3 DNA reads TGCGCCAGCAGCCCAGGGACTAGAGAAGAGACCCAGTACTTC.

This clone appeared once. The rearrangement uses TRBV4-3 and TRBJ2-7, with 8 nucleotides matching TRBD2. CDR1 LGHNA and CDR2 YSLEER come from the germline V gene. Trimming at V came to 0 bases and at J to 7 bases, leaving 17 bases not matched to a gene. The CDR3 is 18 residues long. CDR3 protein: CASSQDLSRLAGLREQYF. The CDR3 DNA reads TGCGCCAGCAGCCAAGATTTATCCCGGCTAGCGGGTTTACGGGAGCAGTACTTC.

This chain uses TRBV7-2 with TRBJ1-1, with 7 bases aligning to TRBD1. This CDR3 has 14 amino acids. The J segment lost 2 bases and the V segment lost 3 bases, leaving 3 bases of the junction unmatched. CDR1 and CDR2 (germline): SGHTA, FQGNSA. The CDR3 DNA is TGTGCCAGCAGCTTGCAGGGGGATAACACTGAAGCTTTCTTT. It codes for CASSLQGDNTEAFF.

The chain is built from TRBV7-9 and TRBJ2-7; tentatively, D is TRBD2 (5 bases). CDR3 length: 16 amino acids. V was clipped by 5 bases and J by 0 bases, with 17 bases between them. CDR1 is SEHNR, CDR2 FQNEAQ, per germline (reference sequence). CDR3: CASSRRGGLSSYEQYF. The CDR3 DNA reads as TGTGCCAGCAGCCGACGTGGCGGGTTGAGCTCCTACGAGCAGTACTTC.

This rearrangement joins TRBV19 to TRBJ2-1, with 8 bases that match TRBD2. J lost 5 bases, V lost 5 bases, and 8 bases had no gene match. CDR3 length: 15 amino acids. Germline values: CDR1 LNHDA, CDR2 SQIVND (reference sequence). The CDR3: CASSPRGGGNNEQFF. For the CDR3, the DNA is TGTGCCAGTAGTCCCCGGGGGGGCGGGAACAATGAGCAGTTCTTC.

The chain is built from TRBV28 and TRBJ1-6; TRBD1 aligns across 7 bases. CDR1 MDHEN and CDR2 SYDVKM come from the germline V gene. The CDR3 sequence is 16 residues long. V lost 6 bases to trimming and J lost 4 bases; unmatched junction nucleotides: 9. DNA of the CDR3: TGTGCCAGCAGCTCGAGGGGGACAGCGTATAATTCACCCCTCCACTTT. Translating gives CASSSRGTAYNSPLHF. The full variable domain, rest sourced from reference TRBV28 and TRBJ1-6, is DVKVTQSSRYLVKRTGEKVFLECVQDMDHENMFWYRQDPGLGLRLIYFSYDVKMKEKGDIPEGYSVSREKKERFSLILESASTNQTSMYLCASSSRGTAYNSPLHFGNGTRLTVT.

The chain couples TRBV24-1 to TRBJ2-1; D is possibly TRBD2 (7 bases). The CDR3 totals 15 residues. Germline V gene data show CDR1 as KGHDR and CDR2 as SFDVKD. The V and J ends lost 9 bases and 9 bases respectively, with 23 bases between them. The CDR3 reads CATAAGATVRGEQFF. In nucleotides, the CDR3 is TGTGCCACCGCGGCGGGGGCCACCGTCAGAGGTGAGCAGTTCTTC.

The chain employs TRBV2 and TRBJ2-7; D is uncertain. Trimming stripped 1 base from V and 3 bases from J, with 16 bases between. CDR1 and CDR2 (germline): SNHLY, FYNNEI. CDR3 length equals 16 residues. CDR3 loop: CASSEGLGGGIYEQYF. In DNA form, the CDR3 reads TGTGCCAGCAGTGAAGGGCTGGGTGGCGGTATCTACGAGCAGTACTTC.

This clone came up a few times. V usage is TRBV4-1 and J usage is TRBJ2-1, with a weak D call TRBD2 (6 bases). V dropped 6 bases and J dropped 7 bases, with 19 bases sitting between them. The germline V gene encodes CDR1 MGHRA and CDR2 YSYEKL. The CDR3 sequence is 15 residues long. The CDR3 DNA sequence: TGCGCCAGCAGTCTGGGAAGCGGGCCGGAGAATGAGCAGTTCTTC. It codes for CASSLGSGPENEQFF.

This rearrangement joins TRBV6-5 to TRBJ2-1; perhaps TRBD2 as D (5 bases). Per germline, CDR1 MNHEY and CDR2 SVGAGI. The CDR3 is made up of 13 amino acids. V lost 0 bases and J 9 bases, leaving 9 bases between the germline ends. The CDR3 bases are TGTGCCAGCAGTTACTCCGGACTGGGTGAGCAGTTCTTC. Translation gives CASSYSGLGEQFF.

The chain recombines TRBV10-3 with TRBJ1-1; 7 nucleotides agree with TRBD1. After removal of 7 bases from V and 4 bases from J, the junction contained 9 bases not matched to a gene. This CDR3 comprises 14 residues. Germline loops: CDR1 ENHRY, CDR2 SYGVKD. The CDR3, as DNA: TGTGCCATCACCCCCCGGGACAGCCGCACTGAAGCTTTCTTT. Translating gives CAITPRDSRTEAFF.

The rearrangement uses TRBV28 and TRBJ2-3, with D maybe TRBD2 (6 bases). Trimming cost V 4 bases and J 1 base, with 9 bases left between them. The CDR3 has 14 amino acids. CDR1 is MDHEN and CDR2 is SYDVKM in the germline V gene. The CDR3 sequence is CASSWSGGTDTQYF. The CDR3 DNA is TGTGCCAGCAGTTGGTCGGGAGGCACAGATACGCAGTATTTT.

This clone turned up a few times. V usage is TRBV9 and J usage is TRBJ1-3; 10 nucleotides align to TRBD1. The V gene end was trimmed by 3 bases and the J gene end by 0 bases; junction bases not matched to a gene: 3. CDR1 SGDLS and CDR2 YYNGEE come from the germline V gene. The CDR3 spans 16 residues. The CDR3, as DNA: TGTGCCAGCAGCGGCGGGACAGGGGTCTCTGGAAACACCATATATTTT. Translation: CASSGGTGVSGNTIYF.

The chain carries TRBV30 and TRBJ1-2, with D maybe TRBD1 (5 bases). The CDR3 is 15 amino acids. In germline, CDR1 is GTSNPN, CDR2 SVGIG (reference sequence). V shed 3 bases and J shed 0 bases, with 14 bases lying between them. The CDR3 DNA sequence: TGTGCCTGGAGGCCTCCGACAGTCCCTAACTATGGCTACACCTTC. This translates into CAWRPPTVPNYGYTF.

This rearrangement joins TRBV3-1 (or the pseudogene TRBV3-2) to TRBJ2-5; the match to TRBD2 covers 10 bases. Germline CDR1 is LGHDT and CDR2 is YNNKEL (reference sequence). J was trimmed by 4 bases and V by 4 bases; bases with no gene match: 3. The CDR3 spans 14 residues. DNA for the CDR3: TGTGCCAGCAGCCTGGGACTAGCGCTAGAGACCCAGTACTTC. This encodes CASSLGLALETQYF.

V usage is TRBV6-5 and J usage is TRBJ2-5, with 8 bases that match TRBD2. Germline assignment: CDR1 MNHEY and CDR2 SVGAGI. J gave up 1 base and V 6 bases, and 1 base lay outside the gene matches. The CDR3 has 13 amino acids. The CDR3 here is CASRTSGQETQYF. The DNA for the CDR3 is TGTGCCAGCAGAACTAGCGGCCAAGAGACCCAGTACTTC.

The chain recombines TRBV3-1 (or the pseudogene TRBV3-2) with TRBJ2-2, with 12 nucleotides matching TRBD1. CDR1 is LGHDT, CDR2 YNNKEL, per germline (reference sequence). This CDR3 spans 15 amino acids. After removal of 4 bases from V and 8 bases from J, the junction contained 5 bases not matched to a gene. CDR3 coding DNA: TGTGCCAGCAGCCCTCTGGGACAGGGGGCAGGGGAGCTGTTTTTT. Protein sequence: CASSPLGQGAGELFF.

The chain links TRBV3-1 (or the pseudogene TRBV3-2) to TRBJ2-1; TRBD2 matches at 10 bases. This CDR3 region has 15 residues. Trimming took 2 bases from V and 4 from J; bases not matched to a gene: 2. Germline CDR1 is LGHDT and CDR2 is YNNKEL (reference sequence). CDR3 amino acids: CASSQTSGAYNEQFF. Here the CDR3 DNA reads TGTGCCAGCAGCCAAACTAGCGGGGCTTACAATGAGCAGTTCTTC.

V gene TRBV7-9 combines with J gene TRBJ2-1; TRBD2 matches 13 bases. The V and J ends lost 1 base and 0 bases, in that order; junction bases with no gene match: 0. Germline assignment: CDR1 SEHNR and CDR2 FQNEAQ (reference sequence). This CDR3 is 17 amino acids long. The CDR3 reads CASSLGTSGSSYNEQFF. For the CDR3, the DNA is TGTGCCAGCAGCTTAGGGACTAGCGGGAGCTCCTACAATGAGCAGTTCTTC.

This chain links TRBV30 with TRBJ2-1; TRBD2 agrees at 11 bases. This CDR3 has 15 amino acids. Trimming cost V 2 bases and J 4 bases; bases outside gene matches: 4. The germline gives CDR1 GTSNPN, CDR2 SVGIG (reference sequence). DNA of the CDR3: TGTGCCTGGAGTTATAGACTAGCGGGATACAATGAGCAGTTCTTC. Translated, it gives CAWSYRLAGYNEQFF.

The V call is TRBV5-6, the J call TRBJ2-3, with a possible D match to TRBD1 (5 bases). The CDR3 runs 15 residues. Germline V gene sequence: CDR1 SGHDT, CDR2 YYEEEE. The V gene lost 1 base and the J gene lost 2 bases, with 11 bases spanning the gap. The CDR3 loop is CASSLFRALTDTQYF. DNA of the CDR3: TGTGCCAGCAGCTTGTTCAGGGCCCTCACAGATACGCAGTATTTT.

This clone was observed once. The chain links TRBV7-9 to TRBJ2-4; 8 bases agree with TRBD2. The V segment lost 8 bases and the J segment 8 bases; nucleotides outside the gene matches: 8. The CDR3 has 13 amino acids. In germline, CDR1 is SEHNR, CDR2 FQNEAQ (reference sequence). Here the CDR3 reads CASGGGTSYIQYF. The CDR3, as DNA: TGTGCCAGCGGCGGGGGGACATCCTACATTCAGTACTTC.

This rearrangement joins TRBV11-2 to TRBJ2-7; 11 bases align to TRBD2. V dropped 5 bases and J dropped 7; count of bases not matched to a gene: 22. The CDR3 runs 19 residues. Germline loops: CDR1 SGHAT, CDR2 FQNNGV. The DNA for the CDR3 is TGTGCCAGCAGCCTGGGGACTAGCGGAGTCAAGCCCCCTACAGGAGAGCAGTACTTC. It is translated as CASSLGTSGVKPPTGEQYF.

The gene calls are TRBV5-5 and TRBJ2-1; weak D call: TRBD1 (5 bases). The CDR3 runs to 11 residues. Deletions cut 8 bases from V and 5 bases from J, with 8 bases between. The germline gives CDR1 SGHKS, CDR2 YYEKEE (reference sequence). In DNA form, the CDR3 reads TGTGCCAGTCTCAGGGACAATGAGCAGTTCTTC. Its protein is CASLRDNEQFF.

The rearrangement links TRBV12-3 or TRBV12-4 to TRBJ1-4; the D is unclear. This CDR3 is built from 11 residues. With 5 bases removed from V and 8 bases from J, the gap between germline ends came to 6 bases. CDR3 nucleotides: TGTGCCAGCAGTATCCGGGAAAAACTGTTTTTT. Amino acids: CASSIREKLFF.

The CDR3 coding sequence is TGCGCCAGCAGCCAAGTGTGGTTAGCGTCCCCCTACGAGCAGTACTTC. Translating gives CASSQVWLASPYEQYF. This chain uses TRBV4-1 with TRBJ2-7; D is possibly TRBD2 (5 bases). V was shortened by 1 base and J by 2 bases, with 15 bases between the two germline ends. This CDR3 region has 16 residues. Germline V gene sequence: CDR1 MGHRA, CDR2 YSYEKL.

V and J are TRBV25-1 and TRBJ1-6; no clear D gene. CDR1 MGHDK and CDR2 SYGVNS come from the germline V gene. V lost 2 bases and J 7 bases, leaving 9 bases between the germline ends. The CDR3 is 14 amino acids. The chain's CDR3 is CASSEPRHNSPLHF. Written as DNA, the CDR3 is TGTGCCAGCAGTGAACCGCGCCACAATTCACCCCTCCACTTT.

The V call is TRBV3-1 (or the pseudogene TRBV3-2), the J call TRBJ2-3, with D possibly being TRBD2 (6 bases). CDR1 is LGHDT and CDR2 is YNNKEL in the germline V gene (reference sequence). V lost 2 bases and J 0 bases, leaving 9 bases between the germline ends. The CDR3 has 15 residues. As DNA, the CDR3 is TGTGCCAGCAGCCAATGGAGGGGTAGCACAGATACGCAGTATTTT. This codes for CASSQWRGSTDTQYF.